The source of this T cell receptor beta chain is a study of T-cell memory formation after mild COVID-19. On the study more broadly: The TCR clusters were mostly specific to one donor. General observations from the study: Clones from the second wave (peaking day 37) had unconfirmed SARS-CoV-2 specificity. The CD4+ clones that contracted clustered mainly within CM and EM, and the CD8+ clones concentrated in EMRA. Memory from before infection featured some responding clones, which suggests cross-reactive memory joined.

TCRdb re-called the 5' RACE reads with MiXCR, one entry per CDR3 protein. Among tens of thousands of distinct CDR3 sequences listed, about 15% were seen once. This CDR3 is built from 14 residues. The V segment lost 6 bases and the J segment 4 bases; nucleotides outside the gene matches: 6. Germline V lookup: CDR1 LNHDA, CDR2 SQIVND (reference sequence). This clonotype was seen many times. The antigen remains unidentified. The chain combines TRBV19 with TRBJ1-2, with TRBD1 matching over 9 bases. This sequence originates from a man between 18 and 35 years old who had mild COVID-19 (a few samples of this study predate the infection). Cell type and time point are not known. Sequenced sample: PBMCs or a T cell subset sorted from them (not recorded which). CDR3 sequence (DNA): TGTGCCAGTAGGGCCGGGACAGGGCTCTATGGCTACACCTTC. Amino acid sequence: CASRAGTGLYGYTF.